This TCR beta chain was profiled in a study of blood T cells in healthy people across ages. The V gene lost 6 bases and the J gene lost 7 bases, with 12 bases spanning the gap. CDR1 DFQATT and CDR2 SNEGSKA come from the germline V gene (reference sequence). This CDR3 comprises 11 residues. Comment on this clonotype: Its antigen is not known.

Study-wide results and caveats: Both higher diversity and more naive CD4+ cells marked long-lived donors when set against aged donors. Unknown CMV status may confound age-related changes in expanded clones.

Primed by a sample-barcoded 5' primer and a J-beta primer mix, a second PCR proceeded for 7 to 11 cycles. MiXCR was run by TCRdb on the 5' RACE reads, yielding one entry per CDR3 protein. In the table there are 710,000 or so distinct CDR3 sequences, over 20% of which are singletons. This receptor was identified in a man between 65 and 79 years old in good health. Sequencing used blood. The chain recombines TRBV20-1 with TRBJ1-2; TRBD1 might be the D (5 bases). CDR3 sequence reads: CSAKAGAGYTF. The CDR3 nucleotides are TGCAGTGCCAAGGCCGGGGCTGGCTACACCTTC.